The sequence of this T cell receptor (beta chain) was determined in a study of post-analysis software for immune sequencing data (dated by TCRdb to the mid-2010s). With regard to the full study: Recorded disease courses included relapsing-remitting, secondary progressive and progressive-relapsing multiple sclerosis, with some patients lacking subtype annotation. Patient repertoires were compared against roughly 12 previously published healthy control repertoires from donors aged 6 to 25 years. A subset of samples was prepared in parallel using single-end sample barcoding, then pooled and co-amplified after Illumina adapter ligation. General findings and caveats noted by the study authors: The multiple sclerosis patient group was slightly younger than the control group. Multiple sclerosis patients had significantly lower normalized Chao1 diversity than controls, a result that suggests substantial peripheral T-cell clonal expansion. When samples were clustered directly using the F measure, samples prepared in the same batch co-clustered strongly, which prompted a batch-effect correction.

To demonstrate the VDJtools post-analysis software, the study profiled TCR beta repertoires from the peripheral blood of 13 young patients with multiple sclerosis. Multiple sclerosis patients were children and adolescents aged 6 to 15 years. The protocol used for the library was PCR. The sample was run on an Illumina HiSeq 2500. Unique molecular identifiers were incorporated into TCR beta cDNA libraries to reduce PCR and sequencing biases. Per 1 to 10 million input T cells, roughly 0.5 million cDNA molecules were obtained, such that each molecule approximated one T cell. The same protocol used for the earlier healthy control dataset was applied to prepare and sequence the patient libraries. Samples belonging to the same batch were prepared together, multiplexed and sequenced on a shared HiSeq lane. From the authors' description of their analysis: MIGEC handled the raw barcoded reads, throwing out single-read molecular identifier groups before consensus assembly and CDR3 extraction. Clonotype tables were post-analysed with VDJtools, normalizing diversity by down-sampling all datasets to the smallest sample size. Repertoire overlap clustering matched CDR3 amino acid but not nucleotide sequences to correct batch-related cross-sample contamination. TCRdb itself trimmed the public reads at Q25 with fastp, ran MiXCR and retained productive beta chains. One record per CDR3 amino acid sequence lists the most common genes and DNA. The V and J calls here are based on TCRdb, not the publication. The sample contains hundreds of thousands of distinct CDR3 sequences, roughly 29% of them found a single time. Approximately 0.55% of the sample is in the top ten clones.

Concerning this clonotype itself: It lacks a known antigen. No much larger clonotype is one base removed from it; base qualities were not supplied.

The receptor was isolated from a girl under 18 with multiple sclerosis. Sequencing was carried out using blood.

Here the CDR3 is given as CASSFGSPSTDTQYF. The DNA sequence follows: TGTGCCAGCAGTTTTGGCTCTCCTAGCACAGATACGCAGTATTTT. This sequence uses TRBV28 and TRBJ2-3; the D gene identity is not certain. The germline V gene provides CDR1 MDHEN and CDR2 SYDVKM. V is cut by 3 bases and J by 0 bases, and the space between the germline ends is 10 bases. Taken from cysteine to phenylalanine, the CDR3 has 15 residues. The kept DNA is CDR3 alone, 45 bases in frame from the first base.